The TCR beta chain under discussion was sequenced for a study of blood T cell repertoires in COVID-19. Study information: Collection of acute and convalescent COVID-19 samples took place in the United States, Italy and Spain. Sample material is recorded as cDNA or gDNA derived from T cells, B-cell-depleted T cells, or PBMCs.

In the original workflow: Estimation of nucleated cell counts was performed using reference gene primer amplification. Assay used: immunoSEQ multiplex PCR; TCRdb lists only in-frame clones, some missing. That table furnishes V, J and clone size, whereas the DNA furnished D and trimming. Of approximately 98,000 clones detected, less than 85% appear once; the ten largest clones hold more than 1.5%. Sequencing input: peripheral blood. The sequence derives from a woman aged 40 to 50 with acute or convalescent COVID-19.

The CDR3 is CASSKLTGNTGELFF. In DNA form, the CDR3 reads TGTGCCAGCAGTAAACTGACGGGTAACACCGGGGAGCTGTTTTTT. The J gene is TRBJ2-2, the V gene TRBV9; D is undetermined. The CDR3 contains 15 residues. Germline loops: CDR1 SGDLS, CDR2 YYNGEE. V lost 5 bases, J lost 2 bases, and 13 bases lay in between.